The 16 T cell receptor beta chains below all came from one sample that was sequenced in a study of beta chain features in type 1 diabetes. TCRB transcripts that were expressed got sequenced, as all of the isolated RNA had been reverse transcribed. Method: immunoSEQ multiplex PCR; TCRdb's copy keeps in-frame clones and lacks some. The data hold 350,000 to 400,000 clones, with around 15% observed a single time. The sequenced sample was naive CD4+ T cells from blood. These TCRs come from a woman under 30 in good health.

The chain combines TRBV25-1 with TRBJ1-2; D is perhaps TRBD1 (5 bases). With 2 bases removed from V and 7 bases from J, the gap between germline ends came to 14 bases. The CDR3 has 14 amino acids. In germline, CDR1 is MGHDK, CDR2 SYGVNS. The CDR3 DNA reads TGTGCCAGCAGTGAAAAGGCAGGGATTAGTGGCTACACCTTC. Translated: CASSEKAGISGYTF.

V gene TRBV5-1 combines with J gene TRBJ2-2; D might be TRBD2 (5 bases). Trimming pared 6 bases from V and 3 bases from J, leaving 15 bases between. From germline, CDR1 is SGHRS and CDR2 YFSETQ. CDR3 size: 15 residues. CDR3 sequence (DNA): TGCGCCAGCACCCCTACGTCGGAGGACACCGGGGAGCTGTTTTTT. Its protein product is CASTPTSEDTGELFF.

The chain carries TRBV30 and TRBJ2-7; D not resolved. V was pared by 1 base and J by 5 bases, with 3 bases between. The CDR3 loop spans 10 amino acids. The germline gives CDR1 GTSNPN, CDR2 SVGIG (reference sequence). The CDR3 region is CAWSGHEQYF. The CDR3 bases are TGTGCCTGGAGTGGGCACGAGCAGTACTTC.

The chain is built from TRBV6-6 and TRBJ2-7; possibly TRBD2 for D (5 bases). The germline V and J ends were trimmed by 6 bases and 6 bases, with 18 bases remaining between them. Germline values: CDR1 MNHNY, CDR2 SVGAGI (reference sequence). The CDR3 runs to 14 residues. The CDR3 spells CASRLTGLLSEQYF. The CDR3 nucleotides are TGTGCCAGCAGACTAACTGGACTGTTGAGCGAGCAGTACTTC.

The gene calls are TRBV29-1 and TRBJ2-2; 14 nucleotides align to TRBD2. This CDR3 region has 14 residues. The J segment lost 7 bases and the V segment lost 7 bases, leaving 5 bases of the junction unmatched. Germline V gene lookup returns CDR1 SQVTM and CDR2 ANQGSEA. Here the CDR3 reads CSARTSGRLGELFF. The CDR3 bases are TGCAGCGCTCGGACTAGCGGGAGGCTCGGGGAGCTGTTTTTT.

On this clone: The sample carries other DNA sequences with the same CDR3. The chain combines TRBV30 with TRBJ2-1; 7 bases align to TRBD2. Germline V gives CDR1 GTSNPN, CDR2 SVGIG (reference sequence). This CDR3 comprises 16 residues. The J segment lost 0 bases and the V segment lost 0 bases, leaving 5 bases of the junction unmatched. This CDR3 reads CAWSVSRTSSYNEQFF. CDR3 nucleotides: TGTGCCTGGAGTGTAAGTAGGACTAGCTCCTACAATGAGCAGTTCTTC.

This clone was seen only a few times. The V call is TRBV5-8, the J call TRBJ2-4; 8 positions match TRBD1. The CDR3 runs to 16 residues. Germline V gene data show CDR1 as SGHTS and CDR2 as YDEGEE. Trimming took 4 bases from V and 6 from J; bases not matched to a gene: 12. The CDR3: CASSGGVSTGGNIQYF. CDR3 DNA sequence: TGTGCCAGCAGCGGCGGAGTATCAACAGGGGGAAACATTCAGTACTTC.

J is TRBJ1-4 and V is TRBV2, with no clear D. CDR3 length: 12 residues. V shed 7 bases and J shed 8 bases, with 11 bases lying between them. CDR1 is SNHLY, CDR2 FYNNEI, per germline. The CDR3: CASTYTGEKLFF. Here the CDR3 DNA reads TGTGCCAGCACCTATACGGGGGAAAAACTGTTTTTT.

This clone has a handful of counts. CDR3 residues: CASSMKGQPSLSGANVLTF. CDR3 nucleotide sequence: TGCGCCAGCAGCATGAAGGGACAGCCAAGCCTCTCTGGGGCCAACGTCCTGACTTTC. This chain joins TRBV4-3 and TRBJ2-6, with 7 positions matching TRBD1. CDR3 length: 19 residues. V gave up 5 bases and J gave up 0 bases; unmatched junction bases: 13. The germline V gene has CDR1 LGHNA and CDR2 YSLEER.

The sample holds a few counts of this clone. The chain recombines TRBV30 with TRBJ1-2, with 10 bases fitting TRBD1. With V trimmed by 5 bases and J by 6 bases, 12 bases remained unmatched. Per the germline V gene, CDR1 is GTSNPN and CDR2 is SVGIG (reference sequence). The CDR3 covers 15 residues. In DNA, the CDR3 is TGTGCCTGGGTGGACAGGGGGACTATGGGAAATGGCTACACCTTC. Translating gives CAWVDRGTMGNGYTF. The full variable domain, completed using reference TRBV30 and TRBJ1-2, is SQTIHQWPATLVQPVGSPLSLECTVEGTSNPNLYWYRQAAGRGLQLLFYSVGIGQISSEVPQNLSASRPQDRQFILSSKKLLLSDSGFYLCAWVDRGTMGNGYTFGSGTRLTVV.

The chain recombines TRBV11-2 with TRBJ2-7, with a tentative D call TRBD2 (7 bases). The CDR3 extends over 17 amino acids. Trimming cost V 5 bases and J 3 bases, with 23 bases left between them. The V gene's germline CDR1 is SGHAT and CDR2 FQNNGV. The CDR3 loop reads CASSRGGREEMVYEQYF. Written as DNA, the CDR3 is TGTGCCAGCAGCAGGGGGGGACGGGAGGAGATGGTCTACGAGCAGTACTTC.

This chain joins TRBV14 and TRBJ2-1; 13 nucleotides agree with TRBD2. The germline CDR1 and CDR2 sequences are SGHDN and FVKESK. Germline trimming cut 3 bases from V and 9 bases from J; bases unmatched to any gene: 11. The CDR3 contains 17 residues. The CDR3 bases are TGTGCCAGCAGCCACGGACTAGCGGGAGAACGCGGGGCTGAGCAGTTCTTC. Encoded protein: CASSHGLAGERGAEQFF.

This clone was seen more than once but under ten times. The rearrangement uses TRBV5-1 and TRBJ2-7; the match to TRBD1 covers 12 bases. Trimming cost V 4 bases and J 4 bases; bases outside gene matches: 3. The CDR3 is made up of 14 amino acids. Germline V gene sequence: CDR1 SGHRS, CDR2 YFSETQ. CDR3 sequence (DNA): TGCGCCAGCAGCAAGGGACAGGGGGCATACGAGCAGTACTTC. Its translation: CASSKGQGAYEQYF.

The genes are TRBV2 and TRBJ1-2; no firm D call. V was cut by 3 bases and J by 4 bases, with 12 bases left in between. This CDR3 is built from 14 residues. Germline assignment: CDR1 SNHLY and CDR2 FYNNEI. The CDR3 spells CASSEEQTFYGYTF. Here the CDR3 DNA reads TGTGCCAGCAGTGAGGAACAGACCTTCTATGGCTACACCTTC. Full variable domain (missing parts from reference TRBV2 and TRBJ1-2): EPEVTQTPSHQVTQMGQEVILRCVPISNHLYFYWYRQILGQKVEFLVSFYNNEISEKSEIFDDQFSVERPDGSNFTLKIRSTKLEDSAMYFCASSEEQTFYGYTFGSGTRLTVV.

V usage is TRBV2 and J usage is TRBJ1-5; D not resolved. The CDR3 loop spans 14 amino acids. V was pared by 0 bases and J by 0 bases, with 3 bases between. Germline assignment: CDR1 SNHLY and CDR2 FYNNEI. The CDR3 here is CASSEAYSNQPQHF. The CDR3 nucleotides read TGTGCCAGCAGTGAAGCATATAGCAATCAGCCCCAGCATTTT.

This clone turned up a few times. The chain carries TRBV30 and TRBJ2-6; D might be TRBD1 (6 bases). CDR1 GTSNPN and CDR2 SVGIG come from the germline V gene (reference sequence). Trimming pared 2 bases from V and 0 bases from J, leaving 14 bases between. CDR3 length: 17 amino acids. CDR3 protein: CAWSRDRTDSGANVLTF. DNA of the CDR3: TGTGCCTGGAGTCGTGACAGGACGGACTCTGGGGCCAACGTCCTGACTTTC. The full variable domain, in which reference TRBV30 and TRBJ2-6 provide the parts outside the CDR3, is SQTIHQWPATLVQPVGSPLSLECTVEGTSNPNLYWYRQAAGRGLQLLFYSVGIGQISSEVPQNLSASRPQDRQFILSSKKLLLSDSGFYLCAWSRDRTDSGANVLTFGAGSRLTVL.